These 5 T cell receptor beta chains were all obtained from the same sample, sequenced in a study of regulatory T cells in long-lasting Graves disease. Sequencing libraries for TCR beta were prepared with iRepertoire HTBI primers and Arm-PCR of CDR3 regions. TCRdb re-called the multiplex PCR reads through MiXCR, storing one row per CDR3 protein. The table has roughly 610,000 distinct CDR3 sequences, roughly 16% seen once; the top ten hold about 17%. Time point described: newly diagnosed GD, antithyroid drugs for less than 3 months. The TCR library was made from RNA that had been extracted from PBMCs in TRIzol. This sample was shared with a second study, whose subject was T cells in Graves' hyperthyroidism and ophthalmopathy.

The sample here was peripheral blood mononuclear cells (PBMCs), taken at new diagnosis, from a patient treated with antithyroid drugs. The origin of the receptors is a young woman with Graves disease.

This sequence joins TRBV6-5 and TRBJ2-1; 9 nucleotides match TRBD2. This CDR3 has 16 amino acids. V lost 0 bases and J lost 7; bases outside the gene matches: 7. The germline CDR1 and CDR2 sequences are MNHEY and SVGAGI. The CDR3 DNA reads TGTGCCAGCAGTTACTCAGATAGCGGGGGAGGAAATGAGCAGTTCTTC. This gives the protein CASSYSDSGGGNEQFF.

V usage is TRBV12-3 or TRBV12-4 and J usage is TRBJ1-5; D is unclear. CDR3 length: 15 residues. Trimming took 5 bases from V and 2 from J, leaving 13 bases between them. CDR3 residues: CASSEGAIGNQPQHF. Here the CDR3 DNA reads TGTGCCAGCAGTGAAGGAGCGATAGGCAATCAGCCCCAGCATTTT.

V is TRBV11-2 and J is TRBJ2-1; 15 nucleotides agree with TRBD2. Germline-derived CDR1 and CDR2 are SGHAT and FQNNGV. There are 16 residues in the CDR3. The V gene end was trimmed by 11 bases and the J gene end by 3 bases; junction bases not matched to a gene: 8. CDR3 amino acids: CACRTSGRGLYNEQFF. The CDR3 coding sequence is TGTGCCTGTCGGACTAGCGGGAGGGGTCTCTACAATGAGCAGTTCTTC.

The chain uses TRBV7-8 and TRBJ1-1, with unresolved D. Germline V gene data show CDR1 as SGHVS and CDR2 as FQNEAQ. V was trimmed by 1 base and J by 0 bases, leaving 15 bases between them. The CDR3 has 17 residues. CDR3 nucleotides: TGTGCCAGCAGCTTAGAGCCGCGGGAGATTTTGAACACTGAAGCTTTCTTT. Amino acids: CASSLEPREILNTEAFF. The full variable domain, with the rest looked up from reference TRBV7-8 and TRBJ1-1, is GAGVSQSPRYKVAKRGQDVALRCDPISGHVSLFWYQQALGQGPEFLTYFQNEAQLDKSGLPSDRFFAERPEGSVSTLKIQRTQQEDSAVYLCASSLEPREILNTEAFFGQGTRLTVV.

This clonotype has just a few counts. J is TRBJ2-3 and V is TRBV20-1; 16 bases are shared with TRBD2. The CDR3 loop spans 17 amino acids. Germline V CDR1 and CDR2: DFQATT, SNEGSKA (reference sequence). J gave up 7 bases and V 6 bases, and 13 bases lay outside the gene matches. Here the CDR3 reads CSARAPLGLAGGYTQYF. The CDR3 DNA follows: TGCAGTGCCCGAGCCCCCCTGGGACTAGCGGGAGGGTATACGCAGTATTTT.